The rows below give T cell receptor beta chains drawn from one sample of a study of T cell changes during pregnancy in multiple sclerosis. Libraries were prepared by immunoSEQ multiplex PCR; TCRdb keeps only in-frame clonotypes and omits some of them. The sample holds approximately 60,000 clones, around 92% seen once. The sequences come from peripheral blood, collected in the first trimester of pregnancy. These TCRs come from a female donor with multiple sclerosis, enrolled in a pregnancy study. Both conserved end residues are part of each CDR3. A D gene is named only where the DNA matches it firmly. Some rows mark clone size as missing; the rest say once, few, many or name a class of expanded clone.

. | once | TRBJ2-5 | TRBV7-3 | CASSITHGGETQYF | TGTGCCAGCAGCATAACCCACGGAGGAGAGACCCAGTACTTC
TRBD1 | . | TRBJ1-4 | TRBV19 | CASGTATNEKLFF | TGTGCCAGCGGGACAGCAACTAATGAAAAACTGTTTTTT
TRBD1 | . | TRBJ2-7 | TRBV5-6 | CASSVTGTGLLGEQYF | TGTGCCAGCAGCGTCACCGGGACAGGACTCCTTGGCGAGCAGTACTTC
. | . | TRBJ1-1 | TRBV7-3 | CASSSYDTEEAFF | TGTGCCAGCAGCTCATACGACACAGAAGAAGCTTTCTTT
TRBD1 | . | TRBJ1-5 | TRBV30 | CAWSVGGTGGQPQHF | TGTGCCTGGAGTGTAGGCGGGACAGGGGGTCAGCCCCAGCATTTT
TRBD2 | . | TRBJ2-1 | TRBV4-2 | CASSQELASGEQFF | TGTGCCAGCAGCCAAGAACTAGCGTCGGGTGAGCAGTTCTTC
TRBD2 | . | TRBJ2-1 | TRBV4-3 | CASSPGTSGSNEQFF | TGCGCCAGCAGTCCCGGGACTAGCGGGAGTAATGAGCAGTTCTTC
. | . | TRBJ1-1 | TRBV5-1 | CASSSLSTGSNTEAFF | TGCGCCAGCAGCTCCTTGTCAACAGGGTCGAACACTGAAGCTTTCTTT
TRBD2 | . | TRBJ2-2 | TRBV7-8 | CASSIILADGELFF | TGTGCCAGCAGCATTATACTAGCGGACGGGGAGCTGTTTTTT
TRBD1 | once | TRBJ2-3 | TRBV19 | CASSTRGQNTDTQYF | TGTGCCAGTAGCACTAGGGGACAGAACACAGATACGCAGTATTTT
. | . | TRBJ2-7 | TRBV2 | CASSLSRYEQYF | TGTGCCAGCAGCCTGTCGAGATACGAGCAGTACTTC
TRBD1 | . | TRBJ1-2 | TRBV7-8 | CASSLGQGQDGYTF | TGTGCCAGCAGCCTAGGACAGGGGCAGGATGGCTACACCTTC
. | . | TRBJ2-7 | TRBV7-9 | CASSLASGATYEQYF | TGTGCCAGCAGCTTAGCCAGCGGAGCGACCTACGAGCAGTACTTC
. | . | TRBJ1-2 | TRBV2 | CASSDAGELYGYTF | TGTGCCAGCAGTGATGCTGGGGAGCTCTATGGCTACACCTTC
. | few | TRBJ1-1 | TRBV6-6 | CASSYGQGMNTEAFF | TGTGCCAGCAGTTACGGTCAGGGGATGAACACTGAAGCTTTCTTT
TRBD1 | . | TRBJ1-5 | TRBV28 | CASSPDRDQPQHF | TGTGCCAGCAGTCCCGACAGGGATCAGCCCCAGCATTTT
TRBD2 | . | TRBJ2-1 | TRBV27 | CASRPGLSNNEQFF | TGTGCCAGCAGACCGGGACTATCAAACAATGAGCAGTTCTTC
. | . | TRBJ2-6 | TRBV14 | CASSQWAGSSGANVLTF | TGTGCCAGCAGCCAATGGGCCGGGAGCTCTGGGGCCAACGTCCTGACTTTC
. | . | TRBJ2-5 | TRBV11-2 | CASSLIGGGETQYF | TGTGCCAGCAGCTTAATAGGGGGAGGGGAGACCCAGTACTTC
. | . | TRBJ2-7 | TRBV5-1 | CASSFDKTYEQYF | TGCGCCAGCAGCTTTGACAAGACCTACGAGCAGTACTTC
. | once | TRBJ2-2 | TRBV4-3 | CASSPDSLTGELFF | TGCGCCAGCAGTCCGGACTCCCTCACCGGGGAGCTGTTTTTT
. | . | TRBJ2-1 | TRBV19 | CASSMGGQQFF | TGTGCCAGTAGTATGGGGGGTCAGCAGTTCTTC
TRBD2 | . | TRBJ2-1 | TRBV15 | CATSRDSGSFNEQFF | TGTGCCACCAGCAGAGATAGCGGGAGTTTCAATGAGCAGTTCTTC
. | . | TRBJ1-1 | TRBV27 | CASSLSQGWGEAFF | TGTGCCAGCAGTTTATCCCAGGGGTGGGGTGAAGCTTTCTTT
. | . | TRBJ1-1 | TRBV28 | CASSFPTLRTDYSKTEAFF | TGTGCCAGCAGTTTCCCGACCCTGAGGACCGACTACTCAAAGACTGAAGCTTTCTTT
. | . | TRBJ1-1 | TRBV14 | CASSRGQYTEAFF | TGTGCCAGCAGCCGAGGACAGTACACTGAAGCTTTCTTT
TRBD1 | . | TRBJ1-5 | TRBV19 | CASKDREGQPQHF | TGTGCCAGTAAGGACAGGGAGGGCCAGCCCCAGCATTTT
TRBD1 | . | TRBJ1-2 | TRBV5-6 | CASSQGQGVGYGYTF | TGTGCCAGCAGCCAGGGACAGGGGGTCGGCTATGGCTACACCTTC
. | once | TRBJ1-2 | TRBV9 | CASSVGDNSGYTF | TGTGCCAGCAGCGTAGGGGACAACTCCGGCTACACCTTC
TRBD2 | . | TRBJ2-1 | TRBV28 | CASSLLREGQGEQFF | TGTGCCAGCAGTTTACTCCGGGAGGGCCAGGGTGAGCAGTTCTTC
. | once | TRBJ2-1 | TRBV5-1 | CASTVLRGSYNEQFF | TGCGCCAGCACTGTGCTAAGGGGGAGCTACAATGAGCAGTTCTTC
. | . | TRBJ1-5 | TRBV19 | CASSIGVDRSNQPQHF | TGTGCCAGTAGTATAGGTGTCGACAGAAGCAATCAGCCCCAGCATTTT
TRBD2 | . | TRBJ2-7 | TRBV6-6 | CASRVGGDPYAQYF | TGTGCCAGCCGGGTGGGGGGGGACCCCTACGCGCAGTACTTC
. | . | TRBJ2-3 | TRBV28 | CASSLSGDRTDTQYF | TGTGCCAGCAGTTTGTCGGGGGACCGCACAGATACGCAGTATTTT
TRBD2 | . | TRBJ2-3 | TRBV28 | CASSTLAGGGTDTQYF | TGTGCCAGCAGCACCCTAGCGGGAGGTGGCACAGATACGCAGTATTTT
TRBD1 | . | TRBJ1-5 | TRBV27 | CASSLRQGSQPQHF | TGTGCCAGCAGTTTACGACAGGGAAGTCAGCCCCAGCATTTT
TRBD2 | . | TRBJ2-1 | TRBV19 | CASRTSGIYNEQFF | TGTGCCAGTCGGACTAGCGGCATTTACAATGAGCAGTTCTTC
. | . | TRBJ1-5 | TRBV19 | CASSIREPQHF | TGTGCCAGTAGTATCCGGGAGCCCCAGCATTTT
TRBD2 | . | TRBJ2-4 | TRBV11-2 | CASSLVYPGEGKNIQYF | TGTGCCAGCAGCTTAGTTTACCCGGGGGAGGGCAAAAACATTCAGTACTTC
TRBD1 | few | TRBJ2-7 | TRBV27 | CASTPGTGGLDEQYF | TGTGCCAGCACCCCAGGGACAGGGGGTCTAGACGAGCAGTACTTC
TRBD1 | . | TRBJ2-5 | TRBV7-2 | CASSLIGPGQRKTQYF | TGTGCCAGCAGCTTGATAGGGCCGGGACAGAGAAAGACCCAGTACTTC
TRBD2 | . | TRBJ2-1 | TRBV4-3 | CASSQDSSGGWSEQFF | TGCGCCAGCAGCCAAGATTCTAGCGGGGGGTGGAGTGAGCAGTTCTTC
. | few | TRBJ2-3 | TRBV4-3 | CASSQEVGGADTQYF | TGCGCCAGCAGCCAAGAAGTAGGGGGGGCAGATACGCAGTATTTT
. | once | TRBJ2-2 | TRBV14 | CASSPFGTPTGELFF | TGTGCCAGCAGCCCCTTCGGGACTCCCACCGGGGAGCTGTTTTTT
. | . | TRBJ1-5 | TRBV28 | CASSLWQGLASNQPQHF | TGTGCCAGCAGTTTATGGCAGGGGCTGGCAAGCAATCAGCCCCAGCATTTT
. | . | TRBJ2-2 | TRBV27 | CASSLARSRTGELFF | TGTGCCAGCAGTTTGGCCCGATCCAGGACCGGGGAGCTGTTTTTT
TRBD2 | . | TRBJ2-6 | TRBV11-3 | CASSFLAVSGANVLTF | TGTGCCAGCAGCTTCCTAGCGGTCTCTGGGGCCAACGTCCTGACTTTC
. | . | TRBJ2-1 | TRBV15 | CATSSGSSYNEQFF | TGTGCCACCAGCAGCGGGAGTTCGTACAATGAGCAGTTCTTC
TRBD2 | . | TRBJ2-1 | TRBV6-5 | CASSGTSGYNEQFF | TGTGCCAGCAGTGGGACTAGCGGATACAATGAGCAGTTCTTC
TRBD1 | . | TRBJ1-2 | TRBV2 | CASSEPDRDYGYTF | TGTGCCAGCAGTGAACCCGACAGGGACTATGGCTACACCTTC
. | . | TRBJ1-2 | TRBV28 | CASSPQGGGYTF | TGTGCCAGCAGTCCGCAGGGAGGGGGCTACACCTTC
TRBD1 | . | TRBJ1-2 | TRBV11-1 | CASSSRTGATYTF | TGTGCCAGCAGCTCCCGGACAGGGGCAACTTACACCTTC
. | once | TRBJ1-4 | TRBV19 | CASSSSRGEGNEKLFF | TGTGCCAGTAGTTCTTCCCGGGGTGAGGGTAATGAAAAACTGTTTTTT
TRBD1 | . | TRBJ1-1 | TRBV6-6 | CASNRQGSKPEAFF | TGTGCCAGCAACCGACAGGGTTCCAAACCTGAAGCTTTCTTT
TRBD2 | . | TRBJ2-1 | TRBV14 | CASSHRTLAGSFYNEQFF | TGTGCCAGCAGCCATCGTACCTTAGCGGGATCATTCTACAATGAGCAGTTCTTC